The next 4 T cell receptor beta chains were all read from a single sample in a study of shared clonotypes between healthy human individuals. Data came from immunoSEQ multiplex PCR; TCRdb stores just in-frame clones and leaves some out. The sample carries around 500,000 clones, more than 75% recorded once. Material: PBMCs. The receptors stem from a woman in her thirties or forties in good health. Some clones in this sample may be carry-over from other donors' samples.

The DNA for the CDR3 is TGTGCCTGGGACATCGCGGTAACTGAGCAGCCCCAGCATTTT. It yields the protein CAWDIAVTEQPQHF. The chain is built from TRBV30 and TRBJ1-5; no firm D call. CDR3 size: 14 residues. The germline V gene has CDR1 GTSNPN and CDR2 SVGIG (reference sequence). V shed 5 bases and J shed 7 bases, with 18 bases lying between them.

In nucleotides, the CDR3 is TGTGCCAGTAGTATAGGGGGCCACTACGAGCAGTACTTC. Amino acid sequence: CASSIGGHYEQYF. V and J are TRBV19 and TRBJ2-7; D perhaps matches TRBD1 (5 bases). Germline CDR1 and CDR2: LNHDA and SQIVND (reference sequence). The germline V and J ends were trimmed by 1 base and 3 bases, with 7 bases remaining between them. The CDR3 covers 13 residues. Filled out from reference TRBV19 and TRBJ2-7, the complete variable domain reads DGGITQSPKYLFRKEGQNVTLSCEQNLNHDAMYWYRQDPGQGLRLIYYSQIVNDFQKGDIAEGYSVSREKKESFPLTVTSAQKNPTAFYLCASSIGGHYEQYFGPGTRLTVT.

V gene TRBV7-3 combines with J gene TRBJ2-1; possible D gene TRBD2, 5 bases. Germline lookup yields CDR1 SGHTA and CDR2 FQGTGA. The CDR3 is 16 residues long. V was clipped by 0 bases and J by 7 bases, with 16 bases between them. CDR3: CASSLTGSVRKNEQFF. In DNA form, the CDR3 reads TGTGCCAGCAGCTTAACGGGTAGCGTGCGGAAAAATGAGCAGTTCTTC.

The CDR3 DNA reads as TGTGCCAGCAGTTACGAGGGAGACTCCTACAATGAGCAGTTCTTC. It yields the protein CASSYEGDSYNEQFF. The chain couples TRBV6-5 to TRBJ2-1; D is perhaps TRBD2 (5 bases). Per germline, CDR1 MNHEY and CDR2 SVGAGI. The germline V and J ends were trimmed by 2 bases and 0 bases, with 8 bases remaining between them. The length of the CDR3 is 15 residues.